A selection of T cell receptor beta chains follows, all from one sample in a study of T cell responses to AZD1222 COVID-19 vaccine. Generated by immunoSEQ multiplex PCR, the TCRdb table keeps only in-frame clones and is missing some. The sample has 130,000 or so clones, 70% to 90% seen once; the top ten hold 9.4%. The sample consisted of peripheral blood, taken on day 0 of AZD1222 vaccination. The receptors were gathered from an adult in good health. Each CDR3 is given with its conserved first and last residue. The D gene is left open where the match is weak. Rows give clone size only sometimes, using once, few, many, or a class for an expanded clone.

cdr3_length	clone_size	v_call	d_call	j_call	cdr3_aa	cdr3_nt
13	.	TRBV19	.	TRBJ1-1	CASSSDVAQRAFF	TGTGCCAGTAGTTCCGACGTGGCCCAACGGGCTTTCTTT
16	.	TRBV7-6	TRBD2	TRBJ2-1	CASSPELAGESNEQFF	TGTGCCAGCAGCCCAGAACTAGCGGGGGAGAGTAATGAGCAGTTCTTC
15	.	TRBV11-3	.	TRBJ2-7	CASSLGEFSQGEQYF	TGTGCCAGCAGCTTAGGGGAGTTCTCCCAAGGCGAGCAGTACTTC
13	.	TRBV18	TRBD2	TRBJ2-7	CASSPGTTYEQYF	TGTGCCAGCTCACCAGGGACTACCTACGAGCAGTACTTC
12	.	TRBV4-1	.	TRBJ1-2	CASSQGVYGYTF	TGCGCCAGCAGCCAAGGGGTATATGGCTACACCTTC
15	few	TRBV6-6	.	TRBJ1-6	CASSPRTGSSSPLHF	TGTGCCAGCAGTCCCAGGACGGGCTCTTCGTCACCCCTCCACTTT
14	.	TRBV30	.	TRBJ1-1	CAWRGEARTNEAFF	TGTGCCTGGAGAGGGGAGGCCAGGACCAATGAAGCTTTCTTT
14	.	TRBV7-2	.	TRBJ1-4	CASSSEGRPEKLFF	TGTGCCAGCAGCTCCGAGGGACGGCCGGAAAAACTGTTTTTT
14	once	TRBV6-5	.	TRBJ1-6	CASSSVNYNSPLHF	TGTGCCAGCAGTTCAGTAAACTATAATTCACCCCTCCACTTT
13	.	TRBV18	.	TRBJ1-1	CASSLRENTEAFF	TGTGCCAGCTCTCTCAGGGAGAACACTGAAGCTTTCTTT
15	.	TRBV11-3	TRBD1	TRBJ2-3	CASSQDRVHTDTQYF	TGTGCCAGCAGCCAGGACAGGGTCCACACAGATACGCAGTATTTT
14	.	TRBV6-1	.	TRBJ1-5	CASSEWAANQPQHF	TGTGCCAGCAGTGAATGGGCAGCGAATCAGCCCCAGCATTTT
16	.	TRBV19	TRBD2	TRBJ2-7	CASQREAIANSYEQYF	TGTGCCAGTCAGCGGGAGGCTATCGCCAACTCCTACGAGCAGTACTTC
16	.	TRBV6-1	.	TRBJ2-3	CASSAPLGPGTDTQYF	TGTGCCAGCAGTGCACCTCTGGGACCTGGCACAGATACGCAGTATTTT
16	.	TRBV6-4	.	TRBJ2-1	CASSADAGTSYNEQFF	TGTGCCAGCAGTGCGGACGCGGGGACCTCCTACAATGAGCAGTTCTTC
18	.	TRBV19	.	TRBJ2-2	CASSAFTQQAANTGELFF	TGTGCCAGTAGTGCCTTCACGCAACAGGCCGCGAACACCGGGGAGCTGTTTTTT
15	.	TRBV5-1	.	TRBJ1-4	CASSFLSATNEKLFF	TGCGCCAGCAGCTTTCTCAGTGCAACTAATGAAAAACTGTTTTTT
13	few	TRBV19	TRBD2	TRBJ2-3	CATSLAGTDTQYF	TGTGCCACCTCACTAGCGGGCACAGATACGCAGTATTTT
17	.	TRBV12-1	.	TRBJ2-1	CASSPRGLAGGTNEQFF	TGTGCCAGCAGCCCGCGCGGACTAGCGGGGGGTACCAATGAGCAGTTCTTC
13	few	TRBV4-2	.	TRBJ1-2	CASSRQLLYGYTF	TGTGCCAGCAGCCGACAGTTACTCTATGGCTACACCTTC
14	.	TRBV5-1	.	TRBJ2-7	CASSLDSGPYEQYF	TGCGCCAGCAGCTTGGATTCGGGGCCCTACGAGCAGTACTTC
18	.	TRBV11-3	TRBD1	TRBJ1-1	CASSPPGQGSPFYTEAFF	TGTGCCAGCAGCCCCCCGGGACAGGGGTCCCCCTTCTACACTGAAGCTTTCTTT
15	.	TRBV2	TRBD1	TRBJ2-5	CASSRQTGRGETRYF	TGTGCCAGCAGCCGACAGACAGGGCGAGGGGAGACCCGGTACTTC
13	.	TRBV5-4	.	TRBJ2-7	CASSSDLGYEQYF	TGTGCCAGCAGCTCCGATTTAGGGTACGAGCAGTACTTC
16	.	TRBV28	TRBD1	TRBJ1-2	CASSRPGQYLNYGYTF	TGTGCCAGCAGTCGTCCGGGACAGTACCTTAACTATGGCTACACCTTC
15	.	TRBV11-2	TRBD2	TRBJ2-2	CASSLGTSGTGELFF	TGTGCCAGCAGCTTGGGGACTAGTGGCACCGGGGAGCTGTTTTTT
16	.	TRBV7-2	.	TRBJ2-2	CASSLDQGMITGELFF	TGTGCCAGCAGCTTAGATCAGGGGATGATCACCGGGGAGCTGTTTTTT
16	.	TRBV18	.	TRBJ1-3	CASSRSRERAGNTIYF	TGTGCCAGCTCACGCTCCAGGGAAAGGGCTGGAAACACCATATATTTT
12	once	TRBV28	.	TRBJ2-7	CASTLGSYEQYF	TGTGCCAGCACCCTGGGCTCCTACGAGCAGTACTTC
13	.	TRBV29-1	.	TRBJ2-5	CSVKRLGWETQYF	TGCAGCGTGAAAAGACTAGGCTGGGAGACCCAGTACTTC
14	.	TRBV3-1/TRBV3-2	.	TRBJ2-7	CASSQDATAYEQYF	TGTGCCAGCAGCCAAGATGCGACCGCCTACGAGCAGTACTTC
15	few	TRBV12-5	.	TRBJ2-3	CASGLVLGPSDTQYF	TGTGCTAGTGGTTTGGTACTAGGCCCCTCAGATACGCAGTATTTT
11	.	TRBV28	.	TRBJ1-1	CASSPLGVAFF	TGTGCCAGCAGTCCGCTTGGTGTAGCTTTCTTT
15	.	TRBV5-4	TRBD1	TRBJ1-2	CASSSAGGADSGYTF	TGTGCCAGCAGCTCGGCAGGGGGGGCTGATAGCGGCTACACCTTC
15	.	TRBV9	.	TRBJ1-1	CASSVGRQGHTEAFF	TGTGCCAGCAGCGTAGGGAGGCAGGGTCACACTGAAGCTTTCTTT
13	.	TRBV12-3/TRBV12-4	TRBD1	TRBJ1-5	CASRPGQGQPQHF	TGTGCCAGCAGGCCGGGACAGGGTCAGCCCCAGCATTTT
13	once	TRBV28	.	TRBJ2-7	CASSSTVVNEQYF	TGTGCCAGCAGTTCGACAGTGGTAAACGAGCAGTACTTC
17	.	TRBV27	.	TRBJ2-7	CASSSLVTTGPDYEQYF	TGTGCCAGCAGCTCCCTAGTGACGACCGGACCGGACTACGAGCAGTACTTC
14	.	TRBV30	.	TRBJ1-1	CAWSVGPTNTEAFF	TGTGCCTGGAGTGTCGGACCGACGAATACTGAAGCTTTCTTT
8	.	TRBV29-1	.	TRBJ1-1	CSVEKAFF	TGCAGCGTTGAAAAAGCTTTCTTT
18	once	TRBV27	.	TRBJ1-1	CASSLQMGKSGERTEAFF	TGTGCCAGCAGTTTACAGATGGGTAAATCGGGAGAACGGACTGAAGCTTTCTTT
16	few	TRBV6-5	.	TRBJ2-7	CASSYSGGFVSYEQYF	TGTGCCAGCAGTTACTCCGGGGGATTCGTCTCCTACGAGCAGTACTTC
12	.	TRBV19	.	TRBJ1-1	CASSWGNTEAFF	TGTGCCTCCTCATGGGGGAACACTGAAGCTTTCTTT
12	.	TRBV30	.	TRBJ1-1	CAWRTVNTEAFF	TGTGCCTGGAGGACAGTGAACACTGAAGCTTTCTTT
15	.	TRBV3-1/TRBV3-2	.	TRBJ1-1	CASSQEGGLGTEAFF	TGTGCCAGCAGCCAAGAAGGCGGGTTAGGAACTGAAGCTTTCTTT
13	.	TRBV19	.	TRBJ2-2	CASSGPGTGELFF	TGTGCCAGTAGTGGCCCCGGCACCGGGGAGCTGTTTTTT
15	once	TRBV3-1/TRBV3-2	TRBD1	TRBJ2-1	CASSQGEGAVNEQFF	TGTGCCAGCAGCCAAGGAGAGGGGGCCGTCAATGAGCAGTTCTTC
16	.	TRBV3-1/TRBV3-2	TRBD2	TRBJ2-1	CASSQDGDGRGNEQFF	TGTGCCAGCAGCCAAGATGGTGACGGGAGGGGCAATGAGCAGTTCTTC
13	.	TRBV29-1	.	TRBJ2-7	CSASGDSSYEQYF	TGCAGCGCGTCCGGAGATAGCTCCTACGAGCAGTACTTC
16	.	TRBV3-1/TRBV3-2	.	TRBJ1-5	CASSYGTGNSNQPQHF	TGTGCCAGCAGTTACGGGACCGGTAATAGCAATCAGCCCCAGCATTTT
12	once	TRBV29-1	.	TRBJ2-7	CSASGTQYEQYF	TGCAGCGCCAGTGGGACTCAGTACGAGCAGTACTTC
14	.	TRBV13	TRBD2	TRBJ2-4	CASSRGTSGNIQYF	TGTGCCAGCAGCCGCGGGACTAGTGGAAACATTCAGTACTTC
14	.	TRBV18	.	TRBJ2-3	CASSPRGDLDTQYF	TGTGCCAGCTCACCGAGGGGGGACTTGGATACGCAGTATTTT
15	few	TRBV7-9	TRBD1	TRBJ1-5	CASSTTGGIDQPQHF	TGTGCCAGCAGCACGACAGGGGGGATTGATCAGCCCCAGCATTTT
17	few	TRBV7-2	.	TRBJ1-5	CASSLHPPRGHNQPQHF	TGTGCCAGCAGCTTACATCCCCCTCGGGGTCACAATCAGCCCCAGCATTTT